These 7 T cell receptor beta chains originate from one sample sequenced in a study of blood T cell repertoires in COVID-19. Assay used: immunoSEQ multiplex PCR; TCRdb lists only in-frame clones, some missing. Among some 190,000 clones listed, around 86% were seen once. The specimen sequenced was PBMCs or T cells enriched from blood (not recorded which). These receptors came from a middle-aged woman in a cohort exposed to, infected with or recovered from COVID-19 (not recorded which).

The chain uses TRBV4-3 and TRBJ2-7, with 9 bases matching TRBD1. The CDR3 is 14 amino acids. Germline trimming cut 4 bases from V and 3 bases from J; bases unmatched to any gene: 4. The germline V gene encodes CDR1 LGHNA and CDR2 YSLEER. CDR3 nucleotides: TGCGCCAGCAGCCGCGGGACAGGGCTCTACGAGCAGTACTTC. Protein product: CASSRGTGLYEQYF.

The gene calls are TRBV27 and TRBJ1-4; TRBD1 matches 9 bases. Germline trimming cut 6 bases from V and 8 bases from J; bases unmatched to any gene: 7. This CDR3 contains 14 residues. The V gene's germline CDR1 is MNHEY and CDR2 SMNVEV (reference sequence). CDR3 sequence reads: CASSRTGGWEKLFF. The CDR3 bases are TGTGCCAGCAGCCGAACAGGGGGCTGGGAAAAACTGTTTTTT.

The chain joins TRBV7-2 to TRBJ2-1; tentatively, D is TRBD2 (6 bases). The V end was cut by 3 bases, the J end by 4 bases, with 13 bases between. Germline values: CDR1 SGHTA, CDR2 FQGNSA. The CDR3 length is 15 residues. CDR3 region: CASSLAGGIYNEQFF. Here the CDR3 DNA reads TGTGCCAGCAGCTTGGCCGGGGGAATTTACAATGAGCAGTTCTTC. Combining the CDR3 with reference TRBV7-2 and TRBJ2-1 gives the whole variable domain GAGVSQSPSNKVTEKGKDVELRCDPISGHTALYWYRQSLGQGLEFLIYFQGNSAPDKSGLPSDRFSAERTGGSVSTLTIQRTQQEDSAVYLCASSLAGGIYNEQFFGPGTRLTVL.

This clone was recorded a few times. The chain carries TRBV7-2 and TRBJ1-2, with D unresolved. Trimming took off 3 bases at V and 4 bases at J, with 12 bases between the two ends. The CDR3 is 14 residues long. Germline assignment: CDR1 SGHTA and CDR2 FQGNSA. The CDR3 bases are TGTGCCAGCAGCTTGTCGGGAGGACTCTATGGCTACACCTTC. Translation: CASSLSGGLYGYTF.

The rearrangement links TRBV7-9 to TRBJ2-3, with D possibly being TRBD2 (6 bases). The CDR3 runs 17 residues. Trimming took 1 base from V and 0 from J, leaving 14 bases between them. The germline V gene has CDR1 SEHNR and CDR2 FQNEAQ (reference sequence). The CDR3: CASSLEAGWVSTDTQYF. CDR3 in DNA: TGTGCCAGCAGCTTAGAAGCGGGCTGGGTTAGCACAGATACGCAGTATTTT.

The chain carries TRBV2 and TRBJ1-1; 9 positions agree with TRBD1. With 5 bases clipped from V and 5 bases from J, the junction kept 15 bases outside the gene matches. Germline CDR1 SNHLY, CDR2 FYNNEI. CDR3 length: 17 residues. The CDR3 DNA sequence: TGTGCCAGCAGTTCCGGGACAGGGAACTTATTAAGTACTGAAGCTTTCTTT. It is translated as CASSSGTGNLLSTEAFF.

As DNA, the CDR3 is TGTGCCAGTATTGATTCAGGGGGCTCGGGGGACACCATATATTTT. Protein sequence: CASIDSGGSGDTIYF. The V call is TRBV6-5, the J call TRBJ1-3, with 8 bases that match TRBD1. The V gene's germline CDR1 is MNHEY and CDR2 SVGAGI. V lost 9 bases to trimming and J lost 8 bases; unmatched junction nucleotides: 15. The CDR3 contains 15 residues.